This TCR beta chain was sequenced during a study of TIL therapy for anti-PD-1-resistant metastatic lung cancer. The time point: pre-treatment sample, taken before nivolumab and TIL therapy. The immunoSEQ assay was v3. The method was immunoSEQ multiplex PCR; TCRdb's version includes in-frame clones alone and lacks a portion of them. Among about 36,000 clones listed, roughly 80% were seen once. V gave up 3 bases and J gave up 0 bases, with 10 bases separating them. This CDR3 is 14 amino acids long. Germline CDR1 and CDR2: SGHRS and YFSETQ. The sequence was collected from a person aged 30 to 80 with non-small cell lung cancer. The gene calls are TRBV5-1 and TRBJ2-7; TRBD1 is a possible D gene (5 bases). Sequencing used blood, obtained at baseline. CDR3 DNA: TGCGCCAGCAGCTCAGGGTCGAGCTCCTACGAGCAGTACTTC. This codes for CASSSGSSSYEQYF.